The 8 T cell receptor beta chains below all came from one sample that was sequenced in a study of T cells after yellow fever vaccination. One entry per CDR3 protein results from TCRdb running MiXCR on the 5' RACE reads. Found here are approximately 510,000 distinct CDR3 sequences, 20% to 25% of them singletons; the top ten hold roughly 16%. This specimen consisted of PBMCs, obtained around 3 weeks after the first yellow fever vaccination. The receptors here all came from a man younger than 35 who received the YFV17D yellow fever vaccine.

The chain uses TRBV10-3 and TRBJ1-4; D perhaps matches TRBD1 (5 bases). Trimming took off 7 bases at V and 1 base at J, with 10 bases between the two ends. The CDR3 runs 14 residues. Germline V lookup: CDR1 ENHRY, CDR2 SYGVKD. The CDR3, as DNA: TGTGCCATCATCGGGGGAGTAACTAATGAAAAACTGTTTTTT. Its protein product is CAIIGGVTNEKLFF.

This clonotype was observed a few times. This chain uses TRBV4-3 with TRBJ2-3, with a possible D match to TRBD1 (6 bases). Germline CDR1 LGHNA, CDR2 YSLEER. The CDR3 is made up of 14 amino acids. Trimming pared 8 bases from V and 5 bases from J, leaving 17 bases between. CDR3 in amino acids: CASASRGMRDTQYF. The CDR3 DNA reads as TGCGCCAGCGCCTCGAGGGGGATGAGAGATACGCAGTATTTT.

The CDR3 spells CASRDINNYGYTF. The CDR3 nucleotides are TGTGCCAGCCGGGACATTAACAACTATGGCTACACCTTC. The chain combines TRBV2 with TRBJ1-2; D is possibly TRBD1 (6 bases). Deletions cut 8 bases from V and 2 bases from J, with 12 bases between. The CDR3 length is 13 residues. From germline, CDR1 is SNHLY and CDR2 FYNNEI.

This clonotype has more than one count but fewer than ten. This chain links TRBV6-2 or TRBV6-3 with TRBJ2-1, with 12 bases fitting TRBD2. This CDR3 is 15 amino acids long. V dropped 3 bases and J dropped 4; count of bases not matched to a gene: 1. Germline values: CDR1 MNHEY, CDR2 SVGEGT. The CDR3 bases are TGTGCCAGCAGTTATCTAGCGGGGGGGTACAATGAGCAGTTCTTC. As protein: CASSYLAGGYNEQFF.

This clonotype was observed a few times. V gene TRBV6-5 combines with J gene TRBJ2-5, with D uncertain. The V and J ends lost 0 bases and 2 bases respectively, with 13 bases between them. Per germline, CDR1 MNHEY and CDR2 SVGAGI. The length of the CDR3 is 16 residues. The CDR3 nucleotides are TGTGCCAGCAGTTACTCTCCGGCGGAATCTCAAGAGACCCAGTACTTC. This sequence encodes CASSYSPAESQETQYF.

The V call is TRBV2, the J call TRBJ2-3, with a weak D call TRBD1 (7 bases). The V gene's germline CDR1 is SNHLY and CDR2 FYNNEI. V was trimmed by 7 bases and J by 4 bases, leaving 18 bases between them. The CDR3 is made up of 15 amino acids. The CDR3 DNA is TGTGCCAGCAAGCGGACAGGCCCGGGAGCAGATACGCAGTATTTT. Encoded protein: CASKRTGPGADTQYF. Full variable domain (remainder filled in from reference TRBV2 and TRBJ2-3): EPEVTQTPSHQVTQMGQEVILRCVPISNHLYFYWYRQILGQKVEFLVSFYNNEISEKSEIFDDQFSVERPDGSNFTLKIRSTKLEDSAMYFCASKRTGPGADTQYFGPGTRLTVL.

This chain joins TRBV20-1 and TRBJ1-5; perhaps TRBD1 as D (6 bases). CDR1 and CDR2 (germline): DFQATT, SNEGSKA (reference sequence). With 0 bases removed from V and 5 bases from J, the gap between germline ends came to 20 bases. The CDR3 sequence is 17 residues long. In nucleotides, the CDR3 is TGCAGTGCTAGAGACCGCCAGGGGAGGGCCGGTGATCAGCCCCAGCATTTT. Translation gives CSARDRQGRAGDQPQHF.

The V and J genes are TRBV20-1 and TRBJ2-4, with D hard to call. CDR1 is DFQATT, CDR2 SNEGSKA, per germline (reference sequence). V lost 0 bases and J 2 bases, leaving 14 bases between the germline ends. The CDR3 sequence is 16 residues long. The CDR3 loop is CSARDLVSSTKNIQYF. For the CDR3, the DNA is TGCAGTGCTAGAGATCTTGTGTCTTCCACCAAAAACATTCAGTACTTC.